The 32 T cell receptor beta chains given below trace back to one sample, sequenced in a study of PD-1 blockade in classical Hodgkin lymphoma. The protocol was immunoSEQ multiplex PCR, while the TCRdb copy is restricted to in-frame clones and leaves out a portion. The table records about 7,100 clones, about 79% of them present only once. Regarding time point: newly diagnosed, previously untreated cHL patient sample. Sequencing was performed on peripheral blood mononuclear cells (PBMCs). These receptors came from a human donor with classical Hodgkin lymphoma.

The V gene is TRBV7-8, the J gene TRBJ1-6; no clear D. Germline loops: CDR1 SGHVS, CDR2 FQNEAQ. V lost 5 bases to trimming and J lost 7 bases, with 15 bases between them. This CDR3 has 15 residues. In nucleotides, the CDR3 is TGTGCCAGCAGCGCCAACCGGGTTGGGAATTCACCCCTCCACTTT. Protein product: CASSANRVGNSPLHF.

The CDR3 reads CASNDRGNTEAFF. CDR3 bases: TGTGCCAGTAATGACAGAGGTAACACTGAAGCTTTCTTT. The V call is TRBV19, the J call TRBJ1-1, with D possibly being TRBD1 (5 bases). Germline assignment: CDR1 LNHDA and CDR2 SQIVND (reference sequence). CDR3 size: 13 residues. V was shortened by 7 bases and J by 2 bases, with 11 bases between the two germline ends.

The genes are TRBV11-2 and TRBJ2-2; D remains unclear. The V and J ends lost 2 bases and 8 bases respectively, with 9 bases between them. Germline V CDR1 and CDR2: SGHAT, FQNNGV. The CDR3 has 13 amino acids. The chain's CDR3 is CASSLTLQGELFF. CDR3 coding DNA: TGTGCCAGCAGCTTAACGCTGCAAGGGGAGCTGTTTTTT.

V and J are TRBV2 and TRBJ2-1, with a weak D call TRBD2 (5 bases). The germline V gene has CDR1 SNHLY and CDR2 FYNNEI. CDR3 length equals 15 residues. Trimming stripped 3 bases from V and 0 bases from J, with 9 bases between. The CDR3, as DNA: TGTGCCAGCAGTGATGAGGGTAGCTCCTACAATGAGCAGTTCTTC. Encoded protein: CASSDEGSSYNEQFF.

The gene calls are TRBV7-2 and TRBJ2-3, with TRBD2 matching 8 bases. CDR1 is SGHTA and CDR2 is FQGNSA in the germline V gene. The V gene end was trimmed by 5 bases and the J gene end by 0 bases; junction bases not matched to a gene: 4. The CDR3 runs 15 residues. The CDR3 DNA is TGTGCCAGCAGCCTAAGCGGGGGTAGCACAGATACGCAGTATTTT. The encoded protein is CASSLSGGSTDTQYF. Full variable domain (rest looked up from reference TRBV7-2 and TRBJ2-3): GAGVSQSPSNKVTEKGKDVELRCDPISGHTALYWYRQSLGQGLEFLIYFQGNSAPDKSGLPSDRFSAERTGGSVSTLTIQRTQQEDSAVYLCASSLSGGSTDTQYFGPGTRLTVL.

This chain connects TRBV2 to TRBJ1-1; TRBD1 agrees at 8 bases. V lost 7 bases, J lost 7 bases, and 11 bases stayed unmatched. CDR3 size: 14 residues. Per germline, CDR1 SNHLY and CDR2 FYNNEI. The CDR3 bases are TGTGCCAGCAAGCTTGGACAGGGATTTGGTGAAGCTTTCTTT. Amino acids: CASKLGQGFGEAFF.

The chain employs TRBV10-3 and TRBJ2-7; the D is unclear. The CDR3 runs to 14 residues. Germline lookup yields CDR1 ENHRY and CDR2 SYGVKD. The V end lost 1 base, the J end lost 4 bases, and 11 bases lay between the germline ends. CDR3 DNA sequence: TGTGCCATCAGTGAGTTCCCTGGGATTTACGAGCAGTACTTC. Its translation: CAISEFPGIYEQYF.

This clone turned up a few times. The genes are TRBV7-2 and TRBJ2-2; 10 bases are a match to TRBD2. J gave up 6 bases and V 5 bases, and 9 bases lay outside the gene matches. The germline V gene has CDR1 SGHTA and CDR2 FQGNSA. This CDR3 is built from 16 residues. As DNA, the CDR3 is TGTGCCAGCAGCCTCCTCCTAGCGGGAGTAGCCGGGGAGCTGTTTTTT. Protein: CASSLLLAGVAGELFF. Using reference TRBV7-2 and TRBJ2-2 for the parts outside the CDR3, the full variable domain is GAGVSQSPSNKVTEKGKDVELRCDPISGHTALYWYRQSLGQGLEFLIYFQGNSAPDKSGLPSDRFSAERTGGSVSTLTIQRTQQEDSAVYLCASSLLLAGVAGELFFGEGSRLTVL.

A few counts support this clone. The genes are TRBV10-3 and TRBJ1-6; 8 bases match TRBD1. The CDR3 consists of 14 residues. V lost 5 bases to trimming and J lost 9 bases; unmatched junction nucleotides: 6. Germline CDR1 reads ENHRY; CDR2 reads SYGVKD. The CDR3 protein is CAISPGQGGSPLHF. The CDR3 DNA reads TGTGCCATCAGTCCCGGACAGGGAGGTTCACCCCTCCACTTT.

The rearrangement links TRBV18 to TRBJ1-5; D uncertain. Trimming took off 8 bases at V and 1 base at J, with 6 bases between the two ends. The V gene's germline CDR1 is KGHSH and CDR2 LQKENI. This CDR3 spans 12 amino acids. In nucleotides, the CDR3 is TGTGCCAGCCGCGACAGCAATCAGCCCCAGCATTTT. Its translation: CASRDSNQPQHF.

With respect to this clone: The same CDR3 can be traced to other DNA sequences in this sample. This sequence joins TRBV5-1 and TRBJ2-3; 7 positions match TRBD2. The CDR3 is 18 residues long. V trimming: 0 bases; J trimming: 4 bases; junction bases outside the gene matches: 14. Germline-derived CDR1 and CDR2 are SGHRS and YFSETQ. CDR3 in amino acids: CASSLEGLGGGAPDTQYF. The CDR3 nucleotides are TGCGCCAGCAGCTTGGAGGGACTGGGGGGGGGTGCCCCAGATACGCAGTATTTT.

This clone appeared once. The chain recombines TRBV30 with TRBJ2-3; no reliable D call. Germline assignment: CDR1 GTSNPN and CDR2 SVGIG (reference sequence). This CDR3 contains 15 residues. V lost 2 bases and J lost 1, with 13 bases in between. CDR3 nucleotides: TGTGCCTGGAGTACCGGCCTCGGAGGCACAGATACGCAGTATTTT. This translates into CAWSTGLGGTDTQYF.

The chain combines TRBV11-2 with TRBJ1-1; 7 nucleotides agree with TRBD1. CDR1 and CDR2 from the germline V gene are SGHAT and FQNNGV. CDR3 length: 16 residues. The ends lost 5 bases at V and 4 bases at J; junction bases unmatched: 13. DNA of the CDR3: TGTGCCAGCAGCCCCGACAGGGCCCTAAGGAGCACTGAAGCTTTCTTT. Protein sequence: CASSPDRALRSTEAFF.

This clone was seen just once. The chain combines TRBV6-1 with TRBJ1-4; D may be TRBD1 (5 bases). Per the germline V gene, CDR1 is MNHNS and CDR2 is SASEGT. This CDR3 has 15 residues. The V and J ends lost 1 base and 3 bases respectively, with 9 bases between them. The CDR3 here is CASSEGGISNEKLFF. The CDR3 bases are TGTGCCAGCAGTGAAGGGGGGATCTCTAATGAAAAACTGTTTTTT.

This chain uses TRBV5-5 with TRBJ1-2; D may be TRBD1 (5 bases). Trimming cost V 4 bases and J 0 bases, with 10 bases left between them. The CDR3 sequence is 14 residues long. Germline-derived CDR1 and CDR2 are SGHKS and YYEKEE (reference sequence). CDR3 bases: TGTGCCAGCAGCAAGGACATACCTAACTATGGCTACACCTTC. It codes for CASSKDIPNYGYTF.

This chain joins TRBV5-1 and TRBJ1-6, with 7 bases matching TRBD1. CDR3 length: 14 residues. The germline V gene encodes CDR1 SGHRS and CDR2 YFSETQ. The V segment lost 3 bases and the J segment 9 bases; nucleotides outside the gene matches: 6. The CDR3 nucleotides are TGCGCCAGCAGCTATGACAGGGCTGGTTCACCCCTCCACTTT. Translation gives CASSYDRAGSPLHF.

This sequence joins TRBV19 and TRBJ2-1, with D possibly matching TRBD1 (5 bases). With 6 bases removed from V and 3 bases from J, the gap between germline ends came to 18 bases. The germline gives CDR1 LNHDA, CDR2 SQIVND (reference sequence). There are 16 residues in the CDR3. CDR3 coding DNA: TGTGCCAGTAGCCTTGGGGCCAGCTGGGGCTACAATGAGCAGTTCTTC. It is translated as CASSLGASWGYNEQFF.

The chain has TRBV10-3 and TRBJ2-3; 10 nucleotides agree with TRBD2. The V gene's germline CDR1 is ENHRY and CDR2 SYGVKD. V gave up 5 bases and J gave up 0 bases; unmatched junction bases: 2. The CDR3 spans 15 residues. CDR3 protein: CAISPSGGSTDTQYF. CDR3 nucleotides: TGTGCCATCAGTCCTAGCGGGGGTAGCACAGATACGCAGTATTTT.

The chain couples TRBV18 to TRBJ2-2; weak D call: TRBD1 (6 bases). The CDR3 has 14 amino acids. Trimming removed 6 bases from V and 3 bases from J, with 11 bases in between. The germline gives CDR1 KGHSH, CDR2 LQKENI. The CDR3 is CASSPDSYTGELFF. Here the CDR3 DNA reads TGTGCCAGCTCGCCGGACAGTTACACCGGGGAGCTGTTTTTT.

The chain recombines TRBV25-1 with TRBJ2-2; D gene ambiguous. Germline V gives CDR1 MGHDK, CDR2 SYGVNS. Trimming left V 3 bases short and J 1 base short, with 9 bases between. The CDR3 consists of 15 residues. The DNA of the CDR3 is TGTGCCAGCAGTGAGGCCGTTTGGAACACCGGGGAGCTGTTTTTT. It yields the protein CASSEAVWNTGELFF. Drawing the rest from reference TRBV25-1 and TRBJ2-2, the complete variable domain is EADIYQTPRYLVIGTGKKITLECSQTMGHDKMYWYQQDPGMELHLIHYSYGVNSTEKGDLSSESTVSRIRTEHFPLTLESARPSHTSQYLCASSEAVWNTGELFFGEGSRLTVL.

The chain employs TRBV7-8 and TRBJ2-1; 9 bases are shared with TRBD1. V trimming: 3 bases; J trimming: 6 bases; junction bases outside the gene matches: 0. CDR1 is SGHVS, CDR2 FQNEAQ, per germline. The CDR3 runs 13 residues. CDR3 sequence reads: CASSLDRGNEQFF. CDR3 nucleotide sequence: TGTGCCAGCAGCTTGGACAGGGGCAATGAGCAGTTCTTC.

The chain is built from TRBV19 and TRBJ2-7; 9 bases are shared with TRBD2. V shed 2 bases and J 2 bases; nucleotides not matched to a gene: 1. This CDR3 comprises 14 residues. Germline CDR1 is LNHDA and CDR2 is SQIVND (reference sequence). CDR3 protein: CASSILAGPYEQYF. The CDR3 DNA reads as TGTGCCAGTAGTATACTAGCGGGGCCCTACGAGCAGTACTTC.

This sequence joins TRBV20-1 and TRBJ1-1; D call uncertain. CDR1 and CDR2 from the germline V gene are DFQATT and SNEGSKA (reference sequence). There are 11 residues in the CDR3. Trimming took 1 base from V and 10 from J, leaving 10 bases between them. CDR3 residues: CSARGELGAFF. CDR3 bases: TGCAGTGCTAGAGGGGAACTTGGAGCTTTCTTT.

The CDR3 DNA reads TGTGCCAGCAGCTTAGGATGGGGGAACACTGAAGCTTTCTTT. This codes for CASSLGWGNTEAFF. The rearrangement links TRBV7-2 to TRBJ1-1, with no clear D. CDR1 SGHTA and CDR2 FQGNSA come from the germline V gene. V was pared by 1 base and J by 1 base, with 7 bases between. The CDR3 loop spans 14 amino acids.

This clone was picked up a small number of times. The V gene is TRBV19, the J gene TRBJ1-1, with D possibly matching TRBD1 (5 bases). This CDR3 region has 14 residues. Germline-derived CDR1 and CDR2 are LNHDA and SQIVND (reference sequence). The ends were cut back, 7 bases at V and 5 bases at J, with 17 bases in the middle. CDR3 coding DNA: TGTGCCAGTACCGGGACCCCCGGGAGAACTGAAGCTTTCTTT. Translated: CASTGTPGRTEAFF.

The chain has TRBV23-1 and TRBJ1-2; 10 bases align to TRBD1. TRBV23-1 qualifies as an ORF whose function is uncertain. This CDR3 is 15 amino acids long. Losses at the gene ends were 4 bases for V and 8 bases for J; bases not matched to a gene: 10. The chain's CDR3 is CASSPRTGGTRGYTF. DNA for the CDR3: TGCGCCAGCAGTCCACGGACAGGGGGAACGCGGGGCTACACCTTC.

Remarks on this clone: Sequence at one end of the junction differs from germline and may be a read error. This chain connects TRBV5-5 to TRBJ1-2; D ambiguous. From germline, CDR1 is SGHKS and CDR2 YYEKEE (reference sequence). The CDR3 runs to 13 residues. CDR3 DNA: TGTGCCAGCAGCCGTGACACTAACTATGACTACACCTTC. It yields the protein CASSRDTNYDYTF.

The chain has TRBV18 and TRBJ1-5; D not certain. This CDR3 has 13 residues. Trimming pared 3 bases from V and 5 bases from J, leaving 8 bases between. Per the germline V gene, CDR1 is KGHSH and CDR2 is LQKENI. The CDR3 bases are TGTGCCAGCTCACCGGAGGGAGATCAGCCCCAGCATTTT. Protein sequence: CASSPEGDQPQHF. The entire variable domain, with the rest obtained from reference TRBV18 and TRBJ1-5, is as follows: NAGVMQNPRHLVRRRGQEARLRCSPMKGHSHVYWYRQLPEEGLKFMVYLQKENIIDESGMPKERFSAEFPKEGPSILRIQQVVRGDSAAYFCASSPEGDQPQHFGDGTRLSIL.

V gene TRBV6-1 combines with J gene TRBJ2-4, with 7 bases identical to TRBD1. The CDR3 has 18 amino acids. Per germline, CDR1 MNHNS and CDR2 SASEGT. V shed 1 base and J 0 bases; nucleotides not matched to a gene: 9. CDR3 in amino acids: CASSEGYGTELAKNIQYF. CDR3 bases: TGTGCCAGCAGTGAAGGGTATGGGACAGAGCTAGCCAAAAACATTCAGTACTTC.

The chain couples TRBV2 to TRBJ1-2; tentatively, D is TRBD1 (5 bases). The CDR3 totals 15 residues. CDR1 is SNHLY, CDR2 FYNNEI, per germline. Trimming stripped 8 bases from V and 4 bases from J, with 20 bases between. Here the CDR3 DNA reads TGTGCCAGCGATAGGGACGCGGGACTGAGCTATGGCTACACCTTC. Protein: CASDRDAGLSYGYTF.

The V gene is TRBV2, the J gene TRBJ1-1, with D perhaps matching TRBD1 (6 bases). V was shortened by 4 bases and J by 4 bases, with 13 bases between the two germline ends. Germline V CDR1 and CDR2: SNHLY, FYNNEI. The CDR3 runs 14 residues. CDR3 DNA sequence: TGTGCCAGCAGTGTTGAGGGGGTGGGCACTGAAGCTTTCTTT. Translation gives CASSVEGVGTEAFF.

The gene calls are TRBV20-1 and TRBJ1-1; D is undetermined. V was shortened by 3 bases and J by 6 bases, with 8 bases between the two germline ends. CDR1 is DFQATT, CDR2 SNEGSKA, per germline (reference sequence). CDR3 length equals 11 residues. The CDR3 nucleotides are TGCAGTGCTAGTGAGAGCCCTGAAGCTTTCTTT. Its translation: CSASESPEAFF.